This T cell receptor (beta chain) was retrieved from a study of cytomegalovirus exposure and HLA in healthy donors. The PCR ran on 60 Vbeta and 13 Jbeta primers. TCRdb's copy holds only in-frame clones and misses some; the assay was immunoSEQ multiplex PCR. Of fewer than 200,000 clones listed, approximately 80% are singletons. This clone was counted once. The CDR3 is 13 residues long. With 10 bases clipped from V and 10 bases from J, the junction kept 5 bases outside the gene matches. Germline V gene lookup returns CDR1 LNHDA and CDR2 SQIVND (reference sequence). The V call is TRBV19, the J call TRBJ1-6; TRBD1 matches at 12 bases. The sequencing sample was made of PBMCs. The sequence was collected from a man younger than 40 in good health and CMV-seropositive. This chain's CDR3 is CATTGTGGSPLHF. The CDR3 coding sequence is TGTGCCACTACAGGGACAGGGGGCTCACCCCTCCACTTT.